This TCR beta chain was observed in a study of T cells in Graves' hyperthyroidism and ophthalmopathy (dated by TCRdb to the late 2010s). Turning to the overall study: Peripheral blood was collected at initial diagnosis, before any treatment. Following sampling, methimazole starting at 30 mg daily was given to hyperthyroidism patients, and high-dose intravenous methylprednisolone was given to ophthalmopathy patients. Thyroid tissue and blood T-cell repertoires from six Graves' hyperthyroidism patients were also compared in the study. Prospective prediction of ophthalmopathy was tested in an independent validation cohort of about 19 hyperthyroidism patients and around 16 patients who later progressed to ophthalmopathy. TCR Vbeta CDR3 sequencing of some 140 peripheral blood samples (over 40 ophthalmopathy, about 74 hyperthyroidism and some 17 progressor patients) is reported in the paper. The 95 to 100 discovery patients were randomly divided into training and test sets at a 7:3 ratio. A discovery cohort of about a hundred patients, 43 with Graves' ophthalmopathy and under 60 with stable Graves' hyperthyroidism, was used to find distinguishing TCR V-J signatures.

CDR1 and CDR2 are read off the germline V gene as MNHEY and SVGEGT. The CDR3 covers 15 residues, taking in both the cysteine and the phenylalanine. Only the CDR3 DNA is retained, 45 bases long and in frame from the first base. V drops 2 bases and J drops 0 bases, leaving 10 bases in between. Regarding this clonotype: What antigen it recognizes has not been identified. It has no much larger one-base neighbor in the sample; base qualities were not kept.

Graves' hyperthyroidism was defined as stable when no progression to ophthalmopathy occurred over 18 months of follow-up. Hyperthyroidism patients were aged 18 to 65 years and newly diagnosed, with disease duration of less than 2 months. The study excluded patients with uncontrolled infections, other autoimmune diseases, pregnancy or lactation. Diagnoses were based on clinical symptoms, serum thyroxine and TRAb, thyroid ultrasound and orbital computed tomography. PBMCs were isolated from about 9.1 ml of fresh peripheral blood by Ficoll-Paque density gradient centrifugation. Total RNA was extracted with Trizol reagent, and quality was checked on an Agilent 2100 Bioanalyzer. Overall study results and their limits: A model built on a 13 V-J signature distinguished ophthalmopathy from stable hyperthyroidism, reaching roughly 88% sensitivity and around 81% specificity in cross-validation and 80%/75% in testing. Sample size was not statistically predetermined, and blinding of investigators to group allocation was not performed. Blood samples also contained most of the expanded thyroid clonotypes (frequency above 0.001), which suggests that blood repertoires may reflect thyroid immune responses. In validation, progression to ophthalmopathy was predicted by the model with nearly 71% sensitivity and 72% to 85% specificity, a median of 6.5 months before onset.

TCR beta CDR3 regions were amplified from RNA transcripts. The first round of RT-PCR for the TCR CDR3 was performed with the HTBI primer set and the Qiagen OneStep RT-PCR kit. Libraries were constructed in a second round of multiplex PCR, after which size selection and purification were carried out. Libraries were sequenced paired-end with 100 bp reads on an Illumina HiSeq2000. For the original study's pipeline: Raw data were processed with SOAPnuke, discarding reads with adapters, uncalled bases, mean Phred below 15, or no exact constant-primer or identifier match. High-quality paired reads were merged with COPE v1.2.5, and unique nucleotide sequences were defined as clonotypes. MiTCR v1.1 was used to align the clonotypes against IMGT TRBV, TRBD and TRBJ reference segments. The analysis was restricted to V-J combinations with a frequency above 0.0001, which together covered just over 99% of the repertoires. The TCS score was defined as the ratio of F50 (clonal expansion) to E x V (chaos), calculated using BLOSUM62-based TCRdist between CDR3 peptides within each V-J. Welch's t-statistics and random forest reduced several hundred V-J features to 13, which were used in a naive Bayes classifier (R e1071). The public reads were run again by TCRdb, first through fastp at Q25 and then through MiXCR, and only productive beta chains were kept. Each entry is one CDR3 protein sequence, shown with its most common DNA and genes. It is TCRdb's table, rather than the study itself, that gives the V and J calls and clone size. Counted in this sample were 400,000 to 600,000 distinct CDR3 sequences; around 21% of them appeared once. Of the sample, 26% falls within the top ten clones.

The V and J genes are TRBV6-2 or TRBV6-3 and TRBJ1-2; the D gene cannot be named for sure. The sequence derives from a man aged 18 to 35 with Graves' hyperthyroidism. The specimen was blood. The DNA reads TGTGCCAGCAGTTACCACAGAGAAGCTAACTATGGCTACACCTTC. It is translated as CASSYHREANYGYTF.